This T cell receptor (beta chain) emerged from a study of spatial heterogeneity in lung cancer. Study-level findings and limits: Tumor T cells had an estimated coverage that came to 6% to 7.5% for alpha chains and 13% to 15% for beta chains. Ubiquitous and regional expanded TCR counts correlated with ubiquitous and regional nonsynonymous mutations, respectively. Counts of expanded intratumoral alpha and beta TCRs tracked tumor mutation counts.

This clonotype was observed at least ten times. Its target is not known. TCRdb processed the 5' RACE reads anew with MiXCR; each CDR3 protein has one entry. The repertoire holds some 6,000 distinct CDR3 sequences, with 6.7% as singletons. The time point denotes: sample taken at primary tumor resection. Sequencing of whole RNA from tumor, nontumor lung or frozen PBMC involved no sorting. The clonotype comes from a male donor with early-stage non-small cell lung cancer. This material consisted of lung tumor tissue, taken at surgery.

DNA for the CDR3: TGCAGTGAAGGGACTAGCGGGGGGGCCAGAGATACGCAGTATTTT. It codes for CSEGTSGGARDTQYF. The chain employs TRBV20-1 and TRBJ2-3, with 16 bases matching TRBD2. Per germline, CDR1 DFQATT and CDR2 SNEGSKA (reference sequence). V lost 7 bases, J lost 5 bases, and 6 bases stayed unmatched. This CDR3 comprises 15 residues.